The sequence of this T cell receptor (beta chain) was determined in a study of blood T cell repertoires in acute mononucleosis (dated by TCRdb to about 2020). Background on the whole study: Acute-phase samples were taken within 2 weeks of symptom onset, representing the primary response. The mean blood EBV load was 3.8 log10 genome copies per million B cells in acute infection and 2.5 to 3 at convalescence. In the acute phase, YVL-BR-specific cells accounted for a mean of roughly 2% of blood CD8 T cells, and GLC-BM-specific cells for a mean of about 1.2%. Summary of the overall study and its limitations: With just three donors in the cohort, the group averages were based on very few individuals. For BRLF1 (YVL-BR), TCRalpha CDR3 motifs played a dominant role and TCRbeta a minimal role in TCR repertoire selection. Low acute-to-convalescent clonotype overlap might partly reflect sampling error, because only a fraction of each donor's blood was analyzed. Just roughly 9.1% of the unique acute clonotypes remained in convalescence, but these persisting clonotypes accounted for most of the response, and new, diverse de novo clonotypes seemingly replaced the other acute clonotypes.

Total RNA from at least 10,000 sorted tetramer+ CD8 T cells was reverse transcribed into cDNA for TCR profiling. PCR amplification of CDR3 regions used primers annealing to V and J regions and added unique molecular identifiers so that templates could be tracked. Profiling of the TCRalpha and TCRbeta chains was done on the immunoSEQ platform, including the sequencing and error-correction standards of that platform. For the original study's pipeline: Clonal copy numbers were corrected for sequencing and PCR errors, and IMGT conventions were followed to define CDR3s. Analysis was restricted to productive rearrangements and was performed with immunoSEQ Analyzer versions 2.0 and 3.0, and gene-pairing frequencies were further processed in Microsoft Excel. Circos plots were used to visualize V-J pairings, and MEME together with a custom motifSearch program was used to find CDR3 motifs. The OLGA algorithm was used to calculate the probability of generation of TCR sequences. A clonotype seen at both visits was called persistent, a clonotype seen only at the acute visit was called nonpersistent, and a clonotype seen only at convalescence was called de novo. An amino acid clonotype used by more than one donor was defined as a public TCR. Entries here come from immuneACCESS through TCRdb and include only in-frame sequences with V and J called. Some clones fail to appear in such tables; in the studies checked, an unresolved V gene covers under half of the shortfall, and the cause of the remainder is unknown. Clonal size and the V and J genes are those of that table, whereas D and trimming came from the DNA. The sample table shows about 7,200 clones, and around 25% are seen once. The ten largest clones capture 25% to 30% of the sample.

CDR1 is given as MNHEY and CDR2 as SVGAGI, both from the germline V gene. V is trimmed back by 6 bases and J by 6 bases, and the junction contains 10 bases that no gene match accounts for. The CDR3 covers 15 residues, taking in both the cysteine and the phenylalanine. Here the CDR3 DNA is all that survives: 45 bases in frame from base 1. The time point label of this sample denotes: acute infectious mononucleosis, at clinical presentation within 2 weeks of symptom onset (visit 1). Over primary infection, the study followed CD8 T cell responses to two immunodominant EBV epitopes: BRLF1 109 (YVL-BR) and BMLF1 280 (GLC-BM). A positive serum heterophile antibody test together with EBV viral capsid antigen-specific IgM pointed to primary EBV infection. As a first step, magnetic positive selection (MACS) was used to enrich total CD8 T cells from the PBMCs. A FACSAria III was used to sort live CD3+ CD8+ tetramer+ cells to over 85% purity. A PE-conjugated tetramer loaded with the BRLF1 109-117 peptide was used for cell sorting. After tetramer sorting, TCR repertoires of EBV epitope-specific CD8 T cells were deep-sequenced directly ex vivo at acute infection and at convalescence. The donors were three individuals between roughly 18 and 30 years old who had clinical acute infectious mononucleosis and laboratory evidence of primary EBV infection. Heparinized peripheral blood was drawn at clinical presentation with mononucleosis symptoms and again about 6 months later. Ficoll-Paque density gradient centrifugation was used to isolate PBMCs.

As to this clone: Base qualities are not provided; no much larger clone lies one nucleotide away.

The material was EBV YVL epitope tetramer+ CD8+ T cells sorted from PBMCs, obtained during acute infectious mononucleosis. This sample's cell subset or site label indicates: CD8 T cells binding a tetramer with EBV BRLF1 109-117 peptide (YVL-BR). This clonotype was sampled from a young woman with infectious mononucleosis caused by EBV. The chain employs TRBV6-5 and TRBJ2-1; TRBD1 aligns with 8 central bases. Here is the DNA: TGTGCCAGCAGCCCCGACCCGACAGGGGTCAATGAGCAGTTCTTC. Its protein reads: CASSPDPTGVNEQFF.